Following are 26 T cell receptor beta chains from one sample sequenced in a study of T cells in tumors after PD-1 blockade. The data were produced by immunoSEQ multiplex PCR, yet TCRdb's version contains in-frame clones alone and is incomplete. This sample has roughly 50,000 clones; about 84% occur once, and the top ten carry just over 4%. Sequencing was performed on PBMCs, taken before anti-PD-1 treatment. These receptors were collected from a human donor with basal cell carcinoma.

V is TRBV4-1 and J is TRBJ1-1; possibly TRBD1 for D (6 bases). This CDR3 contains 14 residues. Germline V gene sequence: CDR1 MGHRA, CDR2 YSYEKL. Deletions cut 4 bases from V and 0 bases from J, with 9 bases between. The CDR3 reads CASSPGHLNTEAFF. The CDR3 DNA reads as TGCGCCAGCAGCCCGGGACACTTGAACACTGAAGCTTTCTTT.

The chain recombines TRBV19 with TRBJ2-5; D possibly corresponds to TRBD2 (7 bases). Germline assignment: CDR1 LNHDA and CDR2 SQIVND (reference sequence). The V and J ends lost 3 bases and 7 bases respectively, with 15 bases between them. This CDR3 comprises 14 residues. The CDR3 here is CASSIGGPGGTQYF. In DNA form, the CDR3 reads TGTGCCAGTAGTATCGGGGGGCCGGGGGGGACCCAGTACTTC.

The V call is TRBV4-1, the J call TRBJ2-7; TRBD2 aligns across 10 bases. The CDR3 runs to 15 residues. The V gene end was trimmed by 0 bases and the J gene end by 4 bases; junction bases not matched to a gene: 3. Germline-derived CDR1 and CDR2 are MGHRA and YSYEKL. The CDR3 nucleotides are TGCGCCAGCAGCCAAGAAGCGGGGGGGCCTTACGAGCAGTACTTC. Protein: CASSQEAGGPYEQYF.

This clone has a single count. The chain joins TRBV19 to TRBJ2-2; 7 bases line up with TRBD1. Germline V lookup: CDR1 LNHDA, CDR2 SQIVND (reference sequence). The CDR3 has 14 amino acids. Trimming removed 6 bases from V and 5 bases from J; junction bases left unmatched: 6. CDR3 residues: CASSTNRGTGELFF. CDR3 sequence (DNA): TGTGCCAGTAGCACAAACAGGGGTACCGGGGAGCTGTTTTTT.

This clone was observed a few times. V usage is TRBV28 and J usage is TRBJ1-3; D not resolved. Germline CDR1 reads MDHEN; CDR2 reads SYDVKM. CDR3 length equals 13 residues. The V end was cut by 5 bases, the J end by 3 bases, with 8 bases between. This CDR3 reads CASSKGNGNTIYF. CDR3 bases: TGTGCCAGCAGTAAGGGAAATGGAAACACCATATATTTT.

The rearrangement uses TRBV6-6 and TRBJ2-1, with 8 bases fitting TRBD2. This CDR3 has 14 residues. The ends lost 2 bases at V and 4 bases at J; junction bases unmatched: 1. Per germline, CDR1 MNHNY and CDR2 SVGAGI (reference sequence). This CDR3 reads CASSYGTSYNEQFF. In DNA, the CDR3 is TGTGCCAGCAGTTACGGGACTAGTTACAATGAGCAGTTCTTC.

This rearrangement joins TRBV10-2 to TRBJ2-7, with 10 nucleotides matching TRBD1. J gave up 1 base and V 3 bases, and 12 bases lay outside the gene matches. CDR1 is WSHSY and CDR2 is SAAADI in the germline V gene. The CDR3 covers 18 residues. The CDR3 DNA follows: TGCGCCAGCAGTGAACCGTATAGAGGACAGGGGGTGTCCTACGAGCAGTACTTC. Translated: CASSEPYRGQGVSYEQYF.

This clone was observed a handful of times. The CDR3 protein is CASKAKDRLNTEAFF. The CDR3, as DNA: TGTGCCAGCAAAGCCAAGGACAGGTTGAACACTGAAGCTTTCTTT. V gene TRBV7-9 combines with J gene TRBJ1-1, with 7 bases matching TRBD1. The CDR3 is 15 amino acids. V shed 7 bases, J shed 0 bases, and the junction held 8 bases outside the gene matches. Looked up from germline, CDR1 is SEHNR and CDR2 is FQNEAQ (reference sequence).

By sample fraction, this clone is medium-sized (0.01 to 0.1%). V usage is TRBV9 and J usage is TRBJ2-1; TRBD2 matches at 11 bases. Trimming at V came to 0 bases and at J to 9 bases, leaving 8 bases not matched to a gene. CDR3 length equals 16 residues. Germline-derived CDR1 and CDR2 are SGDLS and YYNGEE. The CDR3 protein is CASSVATSGGTGEQFF. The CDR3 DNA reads TGTGCCAGCAGCGTAGCAACTAGCGGGGGCACTGGTGAGCAGTTCTTC. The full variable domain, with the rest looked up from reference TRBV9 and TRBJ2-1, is DSGVTQTPKHLITATGQRVTLRCSPRSGDLSVYWYQQSLDQGLQFLIQYYNGEERAKGNILERFSAQQFPDLHSELNLSSLELGDSALYFCASSVATSGGTGEQFFGPGTRLTVL.

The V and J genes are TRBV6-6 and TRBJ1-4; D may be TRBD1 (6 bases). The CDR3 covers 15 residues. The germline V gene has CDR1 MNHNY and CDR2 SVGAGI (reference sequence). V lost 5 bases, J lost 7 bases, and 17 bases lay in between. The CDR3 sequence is CASSAGGRGSEKLFF. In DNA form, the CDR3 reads TGTGCCAGCAGTGCGGGGGGCAGGGGAAGTGAAAAACTGTTTTTT.

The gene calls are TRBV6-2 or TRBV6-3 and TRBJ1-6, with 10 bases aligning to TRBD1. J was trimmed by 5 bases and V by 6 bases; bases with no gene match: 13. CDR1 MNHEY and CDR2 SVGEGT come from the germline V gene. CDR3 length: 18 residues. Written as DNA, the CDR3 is TGTGCCAGCAGCAACGCCTGGACAGGGGGTCTAGATAATTCACCCCTCCACTTT. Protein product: CASSNAWTGGLDNSPLHF.

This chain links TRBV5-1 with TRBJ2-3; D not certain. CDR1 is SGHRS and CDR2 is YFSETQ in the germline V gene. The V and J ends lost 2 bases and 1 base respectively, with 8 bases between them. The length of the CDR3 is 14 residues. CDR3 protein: CASSLSTRTDTQYF. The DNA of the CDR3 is TGCGCCAGCAGCTTAAGCACTCGCACAGATACGCAGTATTTT.

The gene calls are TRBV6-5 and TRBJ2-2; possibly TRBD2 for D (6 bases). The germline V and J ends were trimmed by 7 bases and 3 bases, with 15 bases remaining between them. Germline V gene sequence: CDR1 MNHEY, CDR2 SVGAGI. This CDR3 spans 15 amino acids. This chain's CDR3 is CASTPFGGYTGELFF. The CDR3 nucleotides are TGTGCCAGCACCCCATTTGGGGGGTACACCGGGGAGCTGTTTTTT.

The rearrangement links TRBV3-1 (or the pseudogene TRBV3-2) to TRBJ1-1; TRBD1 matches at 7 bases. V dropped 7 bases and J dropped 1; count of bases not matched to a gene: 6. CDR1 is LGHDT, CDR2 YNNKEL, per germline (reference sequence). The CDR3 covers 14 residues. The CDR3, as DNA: TGTGCCAGCAACTACAGGGGCCAGAACACTGAAGCTTTCTTT. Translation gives CASNYRGQNTEAFF.

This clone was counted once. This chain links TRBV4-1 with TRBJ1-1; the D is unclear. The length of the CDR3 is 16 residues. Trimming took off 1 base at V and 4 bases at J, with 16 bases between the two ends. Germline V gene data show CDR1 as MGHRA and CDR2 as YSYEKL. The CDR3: CASSQVNLGFVTEAFF. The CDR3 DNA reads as TGCGCCAGCAGCCAAGTAAATCTAGGGTTTGTCACTGAAGCTTTCTTT.

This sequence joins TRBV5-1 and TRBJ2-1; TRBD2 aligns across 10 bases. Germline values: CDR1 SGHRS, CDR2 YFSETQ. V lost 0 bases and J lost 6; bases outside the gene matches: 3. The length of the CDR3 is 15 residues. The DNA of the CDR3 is TGCGCCAGCAGCTTGGAGGCTAGCGGGGGCAATGAGCAGTTCTTC. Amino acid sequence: CASSLEASGGNEQFF.

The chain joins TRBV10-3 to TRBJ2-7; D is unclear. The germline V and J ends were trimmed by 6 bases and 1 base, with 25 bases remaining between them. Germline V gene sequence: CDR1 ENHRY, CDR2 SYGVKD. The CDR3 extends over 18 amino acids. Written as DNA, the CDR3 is TGTGCCATCAGCGTACGCACCCACGATGGGGAAGCTTCCTACGAGCAGTACTTC. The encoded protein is CAISVRTHDGEASYEQYF.

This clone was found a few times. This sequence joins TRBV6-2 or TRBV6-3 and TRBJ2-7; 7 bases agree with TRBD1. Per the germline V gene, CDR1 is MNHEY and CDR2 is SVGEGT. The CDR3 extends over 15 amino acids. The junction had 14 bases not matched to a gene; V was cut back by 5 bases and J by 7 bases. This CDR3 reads CASSNGQVGAREQYF. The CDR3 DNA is TGTGCCAGCAGTAACGGACAGGTCGGCGCGAGGGAGCAGTACTTC.

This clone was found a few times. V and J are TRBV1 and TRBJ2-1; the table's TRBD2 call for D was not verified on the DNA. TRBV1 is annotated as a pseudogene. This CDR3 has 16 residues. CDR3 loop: CTSSQALAGGPDEQFF. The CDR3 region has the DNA TGCACCAGCAGCCAAGCTCTAGCGGGGGGCCCGGATGAGCAGTTCTTC.

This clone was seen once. This CDR3 reads CASSFTVLTGELFF. The DNA of the CDR3 is TGTGCCAGCAGTTTTACGGTCCTCACCGGGGAGCTGTTTTTT. The rearrangement links TRBV27 to TRBJ2-2; D unresolved. With 3 bases removed from V and 4 bases from J, the gap between germline ends came to 9 bases. Germline CDR1 reads MNHEY; CDR2 reads SMNVEV (reference sequence). There are 14 residues in the CDR3.

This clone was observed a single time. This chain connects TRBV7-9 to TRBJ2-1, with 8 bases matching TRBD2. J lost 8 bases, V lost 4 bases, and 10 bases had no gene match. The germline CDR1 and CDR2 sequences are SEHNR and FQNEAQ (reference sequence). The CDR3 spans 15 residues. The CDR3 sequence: CASSSLGGEWDEQFF. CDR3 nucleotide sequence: TGTGCCAGCAGCTCGCTCGGGGGGGAATGGGATGAGCAGTTCTTC.

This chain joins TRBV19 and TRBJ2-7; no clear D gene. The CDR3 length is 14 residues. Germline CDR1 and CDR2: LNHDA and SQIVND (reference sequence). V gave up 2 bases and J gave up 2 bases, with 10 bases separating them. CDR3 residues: CASSINGGPYEQYF. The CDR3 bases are TGTGCCAGTAGTATAAACGGCGGTCCCTACGAGCAGTACTTC. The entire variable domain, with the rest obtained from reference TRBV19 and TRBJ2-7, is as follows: DGGITQSPKYLFRKEGQNVTLSCEQNLNHDAMYWYRQDPGQGLRLIYYSQIVNDFQKGDIAEGYSVSREKKESFPLTVTSAQKNPTAFYLCASSINGGPYEQYFGPGTRLTVT.

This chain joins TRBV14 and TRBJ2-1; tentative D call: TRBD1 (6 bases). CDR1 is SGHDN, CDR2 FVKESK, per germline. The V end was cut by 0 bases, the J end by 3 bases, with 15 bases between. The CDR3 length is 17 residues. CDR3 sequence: CASSQDGAQGFYNEQFF. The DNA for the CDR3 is TGTGCCAGCAGCCAAGACGGGGCACAGGGTTTCTACAATGAGCAGTTCTTC.

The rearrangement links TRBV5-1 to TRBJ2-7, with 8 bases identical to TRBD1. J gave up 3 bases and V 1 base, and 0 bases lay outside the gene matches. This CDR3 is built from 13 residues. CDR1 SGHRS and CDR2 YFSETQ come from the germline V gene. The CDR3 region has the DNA TGCGCCAGCAGCTTGACAGGGGGCTACGAGCAGTACTTC. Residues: CASSLTGGYEQYF.

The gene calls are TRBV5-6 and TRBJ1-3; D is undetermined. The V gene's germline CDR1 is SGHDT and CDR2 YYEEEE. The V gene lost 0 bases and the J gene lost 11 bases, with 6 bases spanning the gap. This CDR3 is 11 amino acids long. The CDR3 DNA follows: TGTGCCAGCAGCTTGGCTGGGTCCATATATTTT. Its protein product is CASSLAGSIYF.

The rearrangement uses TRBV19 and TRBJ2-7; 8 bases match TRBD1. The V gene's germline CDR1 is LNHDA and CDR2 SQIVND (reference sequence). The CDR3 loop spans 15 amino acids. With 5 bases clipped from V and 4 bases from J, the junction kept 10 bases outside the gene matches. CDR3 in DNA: TGTGCCAGTAGTCCAACAACAGGGGGATCGTACGAGCAGTACTTC. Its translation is CASSPTTGGSYEQYF.